This T cell receptor (beta chain) came from a study of immune cell composition in non-small cell lung cancer. At the level of the study: Most cases were lung adenocarcinoma or squamous cell carcinoma.

Produced via immunoSEQ multiplex PCR; TCRdb's table is partial and in-frame only. The sample contains about 5,100 clones, approximately 85% of which appear only once. Study findings and constraints: Dominant in vivo tumour-associated clones were not shown to share tumour-reactive sequences.

Frozen unsorted single-cell suspensions supplied the genomic DNA. Worth noting for this clone: Its antigen is as yet unknown.

There are 14 residues in the CDR3. The V gene end was trimmed by 1 base and the J gene end by 6 bases; junction bases not matched to a gene: 2. Looked up from germline, CDR1 is LGHNA and CDR2 is YNFKEQ. The chain carries TRBV4-2 and TRBJ2-4; TRBD1 matches at 8 bases. The source is a human donor with non-small cell lung cancer. The sample consisted of lung tumor tissue. The CDR3 loop is CASSQGTGLNIQYF. The CDR3 DNA follows: TGTGCCAGCAGCCAAGGGACAGGGCTAAACATTCAGTACTTC.